This T cell receptor beta chain was observed in a study of Ad26.COV2.S vaccination and SARS-CoV-2 variants. Looking at the study overall: The authors gave Ad26.COV2.S intramuscularly, either once or twice 56 days apart.

Produced via immunoSEQ multiplex PCR; TCRdb's table is partial and in-frame only. The sample lists roughly 300,000 clones, roughly 90% occurring once. The CDR3 runs 13 residues. The germline V gene has CDR1 SGHNT and CDR2 YENEEA. V gave up 9 bases and J gave up 13 bases; unmatched junction bases: 13. Treatment here: roughly 20 received Ad26.COV2.S at low or high dose, single or two shots; 5 received placebo; per-sample allocation not given. Each sample was drawn 63 days after the first injection (of vaccine or placebo). This rearrangement joins TRBV11-3 to TRBJ2-1; 9 bases are shared with TRBD2. The sample in question was peripheral blood, obtained in a trial of Ad26.COV2.S vaccine versus placebo. The receptor was isolated from a person aged 18 to 65 who received the Ad26.COV2.S COVID-19 vaccine or a placebo. The CDR3 is CARRGGRASLQFF. Written as DNA, the CDR3 is TGTGCCAGACGGGGCGGGAGGGCCAGTTTACAGTTCTTC.